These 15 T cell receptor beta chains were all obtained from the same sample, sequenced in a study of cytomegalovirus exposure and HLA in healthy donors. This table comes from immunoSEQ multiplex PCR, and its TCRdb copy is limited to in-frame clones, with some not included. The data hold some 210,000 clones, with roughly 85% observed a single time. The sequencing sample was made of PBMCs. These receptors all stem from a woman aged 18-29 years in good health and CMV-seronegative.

In DNA form, the CDR3 reads TGTGCCAGCAGCTTAGCGGGGACAGGCTCATACGAGCAGTACTTC. This translates into CASSLAGTGSYEQYF. The chain carries TRBV7-2 and TRBJ2-7; 8 bases are a match to TRBD1. Trimming took 0 bases from V and 4 from J; bases not matched to a gene: 5. The CDR3 is made up of 15 amino acids. CDR1 and CDR2 (germline): SGHTA, FQGNSA.

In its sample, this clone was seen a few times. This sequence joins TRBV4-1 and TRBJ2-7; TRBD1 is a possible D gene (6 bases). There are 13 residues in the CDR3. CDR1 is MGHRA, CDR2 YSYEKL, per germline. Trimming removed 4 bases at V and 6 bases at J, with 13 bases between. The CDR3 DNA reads TGCGCCAGCAGCCTTAGAAGGGACATCGAGCAGTACTTC. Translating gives CASSLRRDIEQYF.

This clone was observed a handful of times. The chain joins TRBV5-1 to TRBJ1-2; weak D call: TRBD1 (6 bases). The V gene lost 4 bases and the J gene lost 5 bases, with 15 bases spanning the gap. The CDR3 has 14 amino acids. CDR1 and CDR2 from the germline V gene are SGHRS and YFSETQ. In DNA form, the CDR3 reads TGCGCCAGCAGCAGAGAAGGGGGGAAATATGGCTACACCTTC. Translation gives CASSREGGKYGYTF.

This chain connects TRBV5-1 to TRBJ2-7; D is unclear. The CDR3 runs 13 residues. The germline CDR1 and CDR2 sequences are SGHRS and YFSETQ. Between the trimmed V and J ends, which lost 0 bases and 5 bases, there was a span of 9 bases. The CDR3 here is CASSLGPLHEQYF. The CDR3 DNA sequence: TGCGCCAGCAGCTTGGGTCCTCTCCACGAGCAGTACTTC.

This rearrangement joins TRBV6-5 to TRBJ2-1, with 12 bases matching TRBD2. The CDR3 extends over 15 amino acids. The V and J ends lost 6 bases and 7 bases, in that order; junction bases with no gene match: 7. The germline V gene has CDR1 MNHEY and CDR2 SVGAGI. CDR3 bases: TGTGCCAGCAGGATCCTAGCGGGAGGGCCTAATGAGCAGTTCTTC. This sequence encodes CASRILAGGPNEQFF.

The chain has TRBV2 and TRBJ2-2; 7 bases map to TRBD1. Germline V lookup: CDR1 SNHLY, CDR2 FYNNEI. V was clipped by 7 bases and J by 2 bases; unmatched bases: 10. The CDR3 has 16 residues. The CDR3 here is CASKSPGQRNTGELFF. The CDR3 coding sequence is TGTGCCAGCAAATCGCCGGGACAGCGAAACACCGGGGAGCTGTTTTTT. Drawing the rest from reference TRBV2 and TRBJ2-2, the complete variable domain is EPEVTQTPSHQVTQMGQEVILRCVPISNHLYFYWYRQILGQKVEFLVSFYNNEISEKSEIFDDQFSVERPDGSNFTLKIRSTKLEDSAMYFCASKSPGQRNTGELFFGEGSRLTVL.

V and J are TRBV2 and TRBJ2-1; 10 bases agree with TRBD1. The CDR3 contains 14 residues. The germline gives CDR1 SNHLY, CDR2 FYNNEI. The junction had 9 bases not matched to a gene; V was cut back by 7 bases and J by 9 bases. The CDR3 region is CASNPGTGVGEQFF. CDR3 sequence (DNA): TGTGCCAGCAACCCCGGGACAGGGGTCGGTGAGCAGTTCTTC.

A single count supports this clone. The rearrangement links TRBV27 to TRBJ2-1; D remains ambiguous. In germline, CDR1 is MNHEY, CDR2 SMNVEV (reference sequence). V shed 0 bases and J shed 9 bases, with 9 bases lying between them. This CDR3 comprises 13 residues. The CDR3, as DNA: TGTGCCAGCAGTTTATCCCAAATGGGTGAGCAGTTCTTC. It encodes CASSLSQMGEQFF.

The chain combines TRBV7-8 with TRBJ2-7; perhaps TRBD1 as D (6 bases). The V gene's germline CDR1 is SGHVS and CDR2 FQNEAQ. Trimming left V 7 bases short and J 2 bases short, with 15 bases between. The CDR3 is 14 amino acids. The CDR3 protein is CASTKQGTAYEQYF. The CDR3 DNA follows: TGTGCCAGCACCAAACAGGGTACGGCCTACGAGCAGTACTTC.

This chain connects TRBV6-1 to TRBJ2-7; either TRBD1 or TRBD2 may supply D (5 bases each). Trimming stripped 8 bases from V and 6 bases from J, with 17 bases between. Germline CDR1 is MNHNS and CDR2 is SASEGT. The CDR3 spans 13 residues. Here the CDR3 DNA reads TGTGCCAGCGAAAGGGACGGCAGGGTCGAGCAGTACTTC. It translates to CASERDGRVEQYF.

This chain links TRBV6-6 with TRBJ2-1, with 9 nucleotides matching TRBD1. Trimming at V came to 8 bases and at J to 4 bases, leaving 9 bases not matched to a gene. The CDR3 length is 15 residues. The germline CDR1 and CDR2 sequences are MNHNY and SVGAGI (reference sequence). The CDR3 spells CASRGQGAGYNEQFF. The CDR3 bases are TGTGCCAGCCGGGGACAGGGTGCCGGATACAATGAGCAGTTCTTC.

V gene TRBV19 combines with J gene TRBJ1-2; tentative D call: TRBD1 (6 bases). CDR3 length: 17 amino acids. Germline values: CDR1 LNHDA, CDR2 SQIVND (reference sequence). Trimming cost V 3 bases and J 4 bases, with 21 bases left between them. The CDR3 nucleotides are TGTGCCAGTAGTATTCCCGGACGGGGGCGATCGTCCTATGGCTACACCTTC. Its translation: CASSIPGRGRSSYGYTF.

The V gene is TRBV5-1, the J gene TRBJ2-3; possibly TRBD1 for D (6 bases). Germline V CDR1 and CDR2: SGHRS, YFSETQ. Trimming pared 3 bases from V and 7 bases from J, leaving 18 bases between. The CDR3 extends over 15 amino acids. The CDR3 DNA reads TGCGCCAGCAGCTCTGCGGCAGGGGTAGTATATACGCAGTATTTT. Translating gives CASSSAAGVVYTQYF.

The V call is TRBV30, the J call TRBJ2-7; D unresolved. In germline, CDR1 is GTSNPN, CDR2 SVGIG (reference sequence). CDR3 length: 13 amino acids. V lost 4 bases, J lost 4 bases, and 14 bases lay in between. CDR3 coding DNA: TGTGCCTGGACGGCAGCAGGATTTTACGAGCAGTACTTC. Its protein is CAWTAAGFYEQYF.

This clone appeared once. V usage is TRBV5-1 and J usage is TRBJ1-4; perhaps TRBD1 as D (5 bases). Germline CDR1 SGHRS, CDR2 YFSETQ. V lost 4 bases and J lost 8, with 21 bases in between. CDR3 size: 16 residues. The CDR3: CASSPGNGGFGEKLFF. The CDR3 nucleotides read TGCGCCAGCAGCCCCGGGAACGGGGGGTTTGGGGAAAAACTGTTTTTT.